This T cell receptor (beta chain) came from a study of cytomegalovirus exposure and HLA in healthy donors. CDR1 and CDR2 from the germline V gene are SGHTA and FQGNSA. CDR3 length: 16 residues. Trimming removed 4 bases from V and 8 bases from J; junction bases left unmatched: 7. About this clone itself: The antigen is unknown.

PCR employed 60 Vbeta and 13 Jbeta primers. Method: immunoSEQ multiplex PCR; TCRdb's copy keeps in-frame clones and lacks some. This sample has 100,000 to 150,000 clones, with roughly 78% found just once. Study-level findings and limits: Most TCR beta V segments were productive about 90% or about 30% of the time in an earlier analysis.

Sequences were obtained from PBMCs. The chain couples TRBV7-2 to TRBJ2-2, with 13 bases identical to TRBD2. This sequence was found in a man aged 30 to 39 in good health and CMV-seropositive. The CDR3 protein is CASSSGLAGVGGELFF. In DNA, the CDR3 is TGTGCCAGCAGCTCAGGACTAGCGGGAGTCGGGGGGGAGCTGTTTTTT.